A few counts support the clone carrying this T cell receptor beta chain. Antigen: not known. The data are from a study of T cell responses to AZD1222 COVID-19 vaccine. Study at large: Pooled together were second doses at about 4 or about 12 weeks.

Profiled with immunoSEQ multiplex PCR; TCRdb holds only in-frame clones, not every one. The sample yields more than 85,000 clones, around 87% seen once. The CDR3 has 15 residues. Per germline, CDR1 SGHNT and CDR2 YYREEE (reference sequence). Trimming removed 4 bases from V and 5 bases from J, with 18 bases in between. The study, taken as a whole, reports: Spike as a whole was targeted by vaccine-associated CD4 TCRs, dominant at 160-218 and 743-854. Donors were mostly white British, more females; clonal diversity possibly underestimated. Repertoires in all cases were sampled only once the peak T cell response had passed.

The sequence derives from an adult in good health. The genes are TRBV5-4 and TRBJ1-2; a possible D gene is TRBD1 (5 bases). The starting material was peripheral blood, obtained on day 0 of AZD1222 vaccination. This chain's CDR3 is CASSVGPEARYGYTF. As DNA, the CDR3 is TGTGCCAGCAGCGTGGGACCGGAAGCCAGATATGGCTACACCTTC.